This is a list of T cell receptor beta chains from one sample in a study of blood T cell repertoires in COVID-19. Sequencing was performed with immunoSEQ multiplex PCR; in TCRdb, only in-frame clones are kept and a portion is missing. Among more than 300,000 clones listed, roughly 88% were seen once. Sequencing was done on a sample of peripheral blood. The receptors were sampled from a woman aged 45-60 years with acute or convalescent COVID-19. The CDR3 runs from the conserved cysteine through the conserved F or W. Each record gives: D gene, J gene, clone size, V gene, CDR3 length, CDR3 DNA, CDR3 protein. D genes are given only for firm matches. Only part of the rows carry a size: once, few, many, or a class if the clone is expanded.

d_call: -
j_call: TRBJ2-3
clone_size: -
v_call: TRBV2
cdr3_length: 12
cdr3_nt: TGTGCCAGCAGGGACTCCACAGATACGCAGTATTTT
cdr3_aa: CASRDSTDTQYF

d_call: TRBD2
j_call: TRBJ2-1
clone_size: -
v_call: TRBV19
cdr3_length: 16
cdr3_nt: TGTGCCAGTAGTATGGGACTAGCGGTCTCCTACAATGAGCAGTTCTTC
cdr3_aa: CASSMGLAVSYNEQFF

d_call: -
j_call: TRBJ1-3
clone_size: -
v_call: TRBV28
cdr3_length: 16
cdr3_nt: TGTGCCAGCAGTTTACACCAGGGGACCTCTGGAAACACCATATATTTT
cdr3_aa: CASSLHQGTSGNTIYF

d_call: TRBD2
j_call: TRBJ2-5
clone_size: -
v_call: TRBV7-9
cdr3_length: 17
cdr3_nt: TGTGCCAGCAGCTTAGGCTCCGGGACTAGCAGCCAAGAGACCCAGTACTTC
cdr3_aa: CASSLGSGTSSQETQYF

d_call: -
j_call: TRBJ2-3
clone_size: -
v_call: TRBV13
cdr3_length: 13
cdr3_nt: TGTGCCAGCAGCTCCCGAGCGACAGATACGCAGTATTTT
cdr3_aa: CASSSRATDTQYF

d_call: -
j_call: TRBJ1-2
clone_size: -
v_call: TRBV5-4
cdr3_length: 13
cdr3_nt: TGTGCCAGCAGCTTAGGAGGGGCGGAAGGCTACACCTTC
cdr3_aa: CASSLGGAEGYTF

d_call: TRBD1
j_call: TRBJ1-5
clone_size: -
v_call: TRBV19
cdr3_length: 15
cdr3_nt: TGTGCCAGTAGTCCCCGGGACAGACGGAATCAGCCCCAGCATTTT
cdr3_aa: CASSPRDRRNQPQHF

d_call: TRBD1
j_call: TRBJ1-4
clone_size: -
v_call: TRBV18
cdr3_length: 14
cdr3_nt: TGTGCCAGCTCGACGACAGGGTTGAATGAAAAACTGTTTTTT
cdr3_aa: CASSTTGLNEKLFF

d_call: TRBD2
j_call: TRBJ2-3
clone_size: -
v_call: TRBV30
cdr3_length: 15
cdr3_nt: TGTGCCTGGAGGAAACTAGCGGGAGGCACAGATACGCAGTATTTT
cdr3_aa: CAWRKLAGGTDTQYF

d_call: -
j_call: TRBJ1-3
clone_size: once
v_call: TRBV14
cdr3_length: 13
cdr3_nt: TGTGCCAGCAGCTGGGGGGCTGGAAACACCATATATTTT
cdr3_aa: CASSWGAGNTIYF

d_call: -
j_call: TRBJ1-2
clone_size: -
v_call: TRBV7-9
cdr3_length: 15
cdr3_nt: TGTGCCAGCAGCCCTACCGGGGGGGCAGTCTATGGCTACACCTTC
cdr3_aa: CASSPTGGAVYGYTF

d_call: -
j_call: TRBJ1-2
clone_size: -
v_call: TRBV7-2
cdr3_length: 17
cdr3_nt: TGTGCCAGCAGCTTACAGGGTTCGACGACAGGAGTTAATGGCTACACCTTC
cdr3_aa: CASSLQGSTTGVNGYTF

d_call: -
j_call: TRBJ2-3
clone_size: -
v_call: TRBV28
cdr3_length: 15
cdr3_nt: TGTGCCAGCAGTTCTCTGACAGGATTTACAGATACGCAGTATTTT
cdr3_aa: CASSSLTGFTDTQYF

d_call: -
j_call: TRBJ2-5
clone_size: -
v_call: TRBV18
cdr3_length: 14
cdr3_nt: TGTGCCAGCTCACCAGTGACAGGACGGGAGACCCAGTACTTC
cdr3_aa: CASSPVTGRETQYF

d_call: -
j_call: TRBJ2-3
clone_size: -
v_call: TRBV19
cdr3_length: 13
cdr3_nt: TGTGCCAGTAGTATCTCGGCGGGAGATACGCAGTATTTT
cdr3_aa: CASSISAGDTQYF

d_call: -
j_call: TRBJ2-2
clone_size: -
v_call: TRBV28
cdr3_length: 13
cdr3_nt: TGTGCCAGCAGTCCCTTGAACACCGGGGAGCTGTTTTTT
cdr3_aa: CASSPLNTGELFF

d_call: TRBD1
j_call: TRBJ1-6
clone_size: -
v_call: TRBV20-1
cdr3_length: 11
cdr3_nt: TGCAGTGCTCAGGGGGATTCACCCCTCCACTTT
cdr3_aa: CSAQGDSPLHF

d_call: -
j_call: TRBJ2-3
clone_size: -
v_call: TRBV18
cdr3_length: 14
cdr3_nt: TGTGCCAGCTCACCTAGCGTAAACACAGATACGCAGTATTTT
cdr3_aa: CASSPSVNTDTQYF

d_call: TRBD2
j_call: TRBJ2-3
clone_size: -
v_call: TRBV30
cdr3_length: 18
cdr3_nt: TGTGCCTGGAGTGTTCCTGTACTAGCGGTTAGAAGCACAGATACGCAGTATTTT
cdr3_aa: CAWSVPVLAVRSTDTQYF

d_call: -
j_call: TRBJ2-3
clone_size: -
v_call: TRBV3-1/TRBV3-2
cdr3_length: 13
cdr3_nt: TGTGCCAGCAGCCCTCAGGCTCCAGATACGCAGTATTTT
cdr3_aa: CASSPQAPDTQYF

d_call: TRBD1
j_call: TRBJ2-1
clone_size: -
v_call: TRBV12-3/TRBV12-4
cdr3_length: 13
cdr3_nt: TGTGCCAGCAGTGGACAGGTCTTCAATGAGCAGTTCTTC
cdr3_aa: CASSGQVFNEQFF

d_call: -
j_call: TRBJ2-7
clone_size: -
v_call: TRBV27
cdr3_length: 14
cdr3_nt: TGTGCCAGCAGTTTTATTCAGGGTTTCTACGAGCAGTACTTC
cdr3_aa: CASSFIQGFYEQYF

d_call: TRBD1
j_call: TRBJ1-5
clone_size: -
v_call: TRBV7-2
cdr3_length: 15
cdr3_nt: TGTGCCAGCAGCTTAAGACAGGGGTTTGGTCAGCCCCAGCATTTT
cdr3_aa: CASSLRQGFGQPQHF